A single count supports the clone carrying this TCR beta chain. Antigen unknown. This specimen comes from a study of T cell responses to AZD1222 COVID-19 vaccine. Profiled with immunoSEQ multiplex PCR; TCRdb holds only in-frame clones, not every one. Of around 120,000 clones listed, about 90% are singletons. Findings and limits, study-wide: Of the AZD1222 recipients, only 5 or 6 were seropositive at baseline. The peak T cell response came first, and repertoires were sampled only after it.

This CDR3 is built from 14 residues. Between the trimmed V and J ends, which lost 3 bases and 4 bases, there was a span of 12 bases. Germline V gene lookup returns CDR1 MNHNS and CDR2 SASEGT. The gene calls are TRBV6-1 and TRBJ1-2; maybe TRBD1 (6 bases). The receptor's source is an adult in good health. Specimen: peripheral blood, collected on day 0 of AZD1222 vaccination. CDR3 DNA sequence: TGTGCCAGCAGTGATTCCAGGGGTAGCTATGGCTACACCTTC. Amino acids: CASSDSRGSYGYTF.